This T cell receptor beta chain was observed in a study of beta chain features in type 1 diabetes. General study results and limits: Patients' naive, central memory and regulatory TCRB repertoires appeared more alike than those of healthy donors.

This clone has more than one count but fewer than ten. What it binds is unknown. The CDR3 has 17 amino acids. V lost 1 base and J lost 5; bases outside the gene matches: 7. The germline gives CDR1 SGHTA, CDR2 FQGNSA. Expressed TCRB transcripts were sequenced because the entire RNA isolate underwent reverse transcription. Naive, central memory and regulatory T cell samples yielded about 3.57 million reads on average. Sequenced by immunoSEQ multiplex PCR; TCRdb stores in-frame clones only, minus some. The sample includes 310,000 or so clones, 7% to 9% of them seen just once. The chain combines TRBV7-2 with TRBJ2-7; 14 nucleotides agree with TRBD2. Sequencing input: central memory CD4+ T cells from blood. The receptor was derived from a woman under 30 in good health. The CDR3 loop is CASSLGLGTSGSDEQYF. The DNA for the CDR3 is TGTGCCAGCAGCTTAGGCCTGGGGACTAGCGGGAGCGACGAGCAGTACTTC. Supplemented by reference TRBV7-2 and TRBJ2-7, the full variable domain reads GAGVSQSPSNKVTEKGKDVELRCDPISGHTALYWYRQSLGQGLEFLIYFQGNSAPDKSGLPSDRFSAERTGGSVSTLTIQRTQQEDSAVYLCASSLGLGTSGSDEQYFGPGTRLTVT.